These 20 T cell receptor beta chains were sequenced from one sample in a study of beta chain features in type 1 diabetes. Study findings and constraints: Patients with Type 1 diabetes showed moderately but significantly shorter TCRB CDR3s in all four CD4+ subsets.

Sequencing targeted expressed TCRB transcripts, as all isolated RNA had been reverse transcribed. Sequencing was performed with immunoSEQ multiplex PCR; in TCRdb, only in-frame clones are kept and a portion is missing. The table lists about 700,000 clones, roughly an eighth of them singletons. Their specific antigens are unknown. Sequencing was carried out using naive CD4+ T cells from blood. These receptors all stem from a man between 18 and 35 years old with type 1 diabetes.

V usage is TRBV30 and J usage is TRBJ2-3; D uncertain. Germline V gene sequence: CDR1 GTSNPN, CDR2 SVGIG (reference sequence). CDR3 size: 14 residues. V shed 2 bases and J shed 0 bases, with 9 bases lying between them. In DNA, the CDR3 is TGTGCCTGGAGTCGCGGCCTAAGCACAGATACGCAGTATTTT. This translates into CAWSRGLSTDTQYF.

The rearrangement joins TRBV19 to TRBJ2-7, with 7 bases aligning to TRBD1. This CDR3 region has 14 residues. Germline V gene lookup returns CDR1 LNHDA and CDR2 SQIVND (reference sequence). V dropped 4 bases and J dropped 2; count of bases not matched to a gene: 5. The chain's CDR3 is CASSTRTGAYEQYF. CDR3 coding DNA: TGTGCCAGTAGTACTAGGACAGGAGCCTACGAGCAGTACTTC.

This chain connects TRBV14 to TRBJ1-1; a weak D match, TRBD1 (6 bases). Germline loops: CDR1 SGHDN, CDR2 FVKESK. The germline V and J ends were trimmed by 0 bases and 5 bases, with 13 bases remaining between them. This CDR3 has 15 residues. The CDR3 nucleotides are TGTGCCAGCAGCCAAGAACAGGGCTGGGAGACTGAAGCTTTCTTT. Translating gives CASSQEQGWETEAFF.

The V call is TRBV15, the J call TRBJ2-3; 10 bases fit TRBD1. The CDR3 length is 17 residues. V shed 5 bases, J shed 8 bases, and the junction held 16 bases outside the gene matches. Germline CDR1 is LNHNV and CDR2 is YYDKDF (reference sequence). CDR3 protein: CATSPQAGTGDQGTQYF. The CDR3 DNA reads TGTGCCACCAGCCCCCAGGCCGGGACAGGGGATCAGGGTACGCAGTATTTT. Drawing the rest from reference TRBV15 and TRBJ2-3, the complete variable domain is DAMVIQNPRYQVTQFGKPVTLSCSQTLNHNVMYWYQQKSSQAPKLLFHYYDKDFNNEADTPDNFQSRRPNTSFCFLDIRSPGLGDTAMYLCATSPQAGTGDQGTQYFGPGTRLTVL.

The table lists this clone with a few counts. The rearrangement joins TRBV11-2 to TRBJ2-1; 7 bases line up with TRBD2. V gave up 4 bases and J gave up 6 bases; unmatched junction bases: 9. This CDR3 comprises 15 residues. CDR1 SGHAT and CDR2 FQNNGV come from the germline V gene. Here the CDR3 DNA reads TGTGCCAGCAGCTCCGGACTAGTCCTGGGCAATGAGCAGTTCTTC. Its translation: CASSSGLVLGNEQFF.

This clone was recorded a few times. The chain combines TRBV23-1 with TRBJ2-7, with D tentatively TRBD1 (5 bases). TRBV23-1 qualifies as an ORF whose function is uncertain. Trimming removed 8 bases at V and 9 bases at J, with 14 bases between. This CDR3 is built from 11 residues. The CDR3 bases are TGCGCCAGCGCCCTAAACCAGGGGCAGTACTTC. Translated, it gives CASALNQGQYF.

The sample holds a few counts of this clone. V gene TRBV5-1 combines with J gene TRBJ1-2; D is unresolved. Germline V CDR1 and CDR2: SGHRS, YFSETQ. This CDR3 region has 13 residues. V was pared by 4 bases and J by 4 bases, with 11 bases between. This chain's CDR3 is CASSAREGYGYTF. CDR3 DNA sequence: TGCGCCAGCAGCGCCCGGGAAGGCTATGGCTACACCTTC.

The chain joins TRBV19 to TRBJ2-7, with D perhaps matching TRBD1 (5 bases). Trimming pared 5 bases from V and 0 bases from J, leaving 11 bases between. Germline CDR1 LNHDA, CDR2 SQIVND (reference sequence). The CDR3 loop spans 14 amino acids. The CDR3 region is CASSSQGSSYEQYF. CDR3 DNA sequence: TGTGCCAGTAGTTCCCAGGGCAGCTCCTACGAGCAGTACTTC.

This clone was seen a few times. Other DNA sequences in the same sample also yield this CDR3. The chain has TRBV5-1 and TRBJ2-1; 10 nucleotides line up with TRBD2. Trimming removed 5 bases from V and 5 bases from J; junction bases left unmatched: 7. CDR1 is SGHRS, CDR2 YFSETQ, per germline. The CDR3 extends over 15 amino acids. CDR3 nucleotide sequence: TGCGCCAGCAGTTTAGTACTAGCGGGGAACAATGAGCAGTTCTTC. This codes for CASSLVLAGNNEQFF.

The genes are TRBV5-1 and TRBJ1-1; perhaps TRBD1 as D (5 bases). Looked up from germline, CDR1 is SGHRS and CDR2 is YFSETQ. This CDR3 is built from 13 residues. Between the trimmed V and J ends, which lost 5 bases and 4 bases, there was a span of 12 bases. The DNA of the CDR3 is TGCGCCAGCAGTGGACAAGAGGGCACTGAAGCTTTCTTT. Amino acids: CASSGQEGTEAFF.

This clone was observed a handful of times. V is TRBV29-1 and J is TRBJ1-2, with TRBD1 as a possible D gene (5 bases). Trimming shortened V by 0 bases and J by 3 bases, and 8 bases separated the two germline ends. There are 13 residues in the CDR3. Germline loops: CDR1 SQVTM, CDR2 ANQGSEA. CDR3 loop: CSVEEIRDYGYTF. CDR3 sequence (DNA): TGCAGCGTTGAAGAAATCAGGGACTATGGCTACACCTTC.

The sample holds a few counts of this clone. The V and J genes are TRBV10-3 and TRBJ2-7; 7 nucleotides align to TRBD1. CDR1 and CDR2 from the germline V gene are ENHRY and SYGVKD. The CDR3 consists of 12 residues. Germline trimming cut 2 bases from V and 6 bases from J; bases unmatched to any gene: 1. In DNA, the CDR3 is TGTGCCATCAGTGAGGACAGGGCCGAGCAGTACTTC. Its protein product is CAISEDRAEQYF.

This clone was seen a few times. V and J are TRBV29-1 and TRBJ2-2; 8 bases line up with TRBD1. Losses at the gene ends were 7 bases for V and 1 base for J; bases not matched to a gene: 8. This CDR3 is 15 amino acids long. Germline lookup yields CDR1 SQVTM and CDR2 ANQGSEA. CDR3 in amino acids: CSALTGTGNTGELFF. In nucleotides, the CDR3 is TGCAGCGCCTTAACCGGGACAGGGAACACCGGGGAGCTGTTTTTT.

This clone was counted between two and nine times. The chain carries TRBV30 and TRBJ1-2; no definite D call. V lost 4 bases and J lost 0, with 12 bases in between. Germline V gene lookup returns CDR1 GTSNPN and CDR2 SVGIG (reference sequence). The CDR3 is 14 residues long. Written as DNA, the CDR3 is TGTGCCTGGATTAGATGGAATACTAACTATGGCTACACCTTC. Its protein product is CAWIRWNTNYGYTF.

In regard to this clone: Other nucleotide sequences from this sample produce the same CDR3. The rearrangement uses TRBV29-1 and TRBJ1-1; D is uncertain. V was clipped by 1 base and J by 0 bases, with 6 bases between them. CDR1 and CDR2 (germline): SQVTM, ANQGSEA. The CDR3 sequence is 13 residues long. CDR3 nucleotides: TGCAGCGTTGAAGGCCGTCTGAACACTGAAGCTTTCTTT. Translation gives CSVEGRLNTEAFF.

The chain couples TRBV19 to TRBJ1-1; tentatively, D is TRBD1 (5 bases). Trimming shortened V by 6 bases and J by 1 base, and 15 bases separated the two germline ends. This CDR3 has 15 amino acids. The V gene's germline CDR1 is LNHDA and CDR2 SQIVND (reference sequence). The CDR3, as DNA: TGTGCCAGTAGGAACGACAGACGCCCGAACACTGAAGCTTTCTTT. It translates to CASRNDRRPNTEAFF.

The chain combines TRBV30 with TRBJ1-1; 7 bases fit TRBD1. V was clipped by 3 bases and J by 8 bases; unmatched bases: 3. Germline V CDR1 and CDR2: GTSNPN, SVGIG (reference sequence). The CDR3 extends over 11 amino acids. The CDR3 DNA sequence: TGTGCCTGGAGAGGGGGCGGCGAAGCTTTCTTT. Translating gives CAWRGGGEAFF.

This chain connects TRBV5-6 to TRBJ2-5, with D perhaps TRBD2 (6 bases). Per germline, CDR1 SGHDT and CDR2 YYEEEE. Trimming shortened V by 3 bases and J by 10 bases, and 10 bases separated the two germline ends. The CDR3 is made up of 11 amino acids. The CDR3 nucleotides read TGTGCCAGCAGCTCCGGAGGGGACCAGTACTTC. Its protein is CASSSGGDQYF.

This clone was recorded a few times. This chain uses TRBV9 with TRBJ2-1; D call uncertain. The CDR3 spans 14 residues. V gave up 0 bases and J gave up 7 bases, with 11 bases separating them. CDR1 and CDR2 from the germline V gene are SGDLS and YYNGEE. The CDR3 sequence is CASSVVGISNEQFF. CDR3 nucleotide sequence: TGTGCCAGCAGCGTAGTCGGAATATCAAATGAGCAGTTCTTC.

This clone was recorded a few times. CDR3 in amino acids: CASSPAREAFF. In DNA, the CDR3 is TGTGCCAGCTCACCCGCCCGTGAAGCTTTCTTT. The V and J genes are TRBV18 and TRBJ1-1; no reliable D call. Trimming took 3 bases from V and 7 from J, leaving 6 bases between them. CDR3 size: 11 residues. CDR1 is KGHSH and CDR2 is LQKENI in the germline V gene.